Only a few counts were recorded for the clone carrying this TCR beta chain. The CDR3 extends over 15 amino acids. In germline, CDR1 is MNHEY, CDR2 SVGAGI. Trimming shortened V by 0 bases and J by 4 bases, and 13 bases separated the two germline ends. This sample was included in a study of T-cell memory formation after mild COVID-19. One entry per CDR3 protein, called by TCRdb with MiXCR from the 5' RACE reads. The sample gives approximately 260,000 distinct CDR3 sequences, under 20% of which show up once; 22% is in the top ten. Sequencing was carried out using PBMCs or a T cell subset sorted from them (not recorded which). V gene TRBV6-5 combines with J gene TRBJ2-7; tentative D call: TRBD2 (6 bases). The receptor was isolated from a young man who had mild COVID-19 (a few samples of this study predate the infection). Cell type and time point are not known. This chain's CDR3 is CASSYSGGAVYEQYF. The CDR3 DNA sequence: TGTGCCAGCAGTTACTCGGGAGGAGCCGTATACGAGCAGTACTTC.